This entry lists 14 T cell receptor beta chains sequenced from one sample in a study of cytomegalovirus exposure and HLA in healthy donors. Researchers ran the PCR with 60 Vbeta and 13 Jbeta primers. The repertoire was sequenced with immunoSEQ multiplex PCR; TCRdb's copy has only in-frame clones and lacks some. The sample carries 150,000 to 200,000 clones, 77% recorded once. The specimen sequenced was PBMCs. Source of these receptors: a female donor in good health and CMV-seronegative.

The chain couples TRBV10-3 to TRBJ2-7; the match to TRBD2 covers 7 bases. The CDR3 has 14 residues. The trim removed 6 bases at V and 3 bases at J, leaving 8 bases unmatched. Germline-derived CDR1 and CDR2 are ENHRY and SYGVKD. The CDR3 DNA follows: TGTGCCATCAGGCCCCTAGGCGGGGGCTACGAGCAGTACTTC. Translation: CAIRPLGGGYEQYF.

This chain links TRBV19 with TRBJ2-7, with D tentatively TRBD2 (6 bases). The V end lost 3 bases, the J end lost 3 bases, and 15 bases lay between the germline ends. CDR1 is LNHDA, CDR2 SQIVND, per germline (reference sequence). CDR3 length equals 15 residues. The CDR3 is CASSIGGSGDYEQYF. CDR3 sequence (DNA): TGTGCCAGTAGTATCGGAGGGTCTGGTGACTACGAGCAGTACTTC.

The rearrangement uses TRBV4-3 and TRBJ2-3, with D hard to call. V was clipped by 4 bases and J by 1 base, with 12 bases between them. This CDR3 has 15 residues. From germline, CDR1 is LGHNA and CDR2 YSLEER. The CDR3 here is CASSLQEAGTDTQYF. For the CDR3, the DNA is TGCGCCAGCAGCCTACAAGAGGCAGGCACAGATACGCAGTATTTT.

In this sample, this clone turned up a few times. The chain uses TRBV7-9 and TRBJ2-2; 8 bases are a match to TRBD1. CDR3 length: 15 residues. With 7 bases clipped from V and 4 bases from J, the junction kept 8 bases outside the gene matches. Looked up from germline, CDR1 is SEHNR and CDR2 is FQNEAQ (reference sequence). The CDR3 spells CASTIRGLSTGELFF. For the CDR3, the DNA is TGTGCCAGCACCATCAGGGGGCTAAGCACCGGGGAGCTGTTTTTT.

This rearrangement joins TRBV28 to TRBJ1-2, with no clear D. Germline V gives CDR1 MDHEN, CDR2 SYDVKM. V lost 5 bases and J lost 4, with 11 bases in between. The CDR3 is 13 amino acids. This chain's CDR3 is CASSVGPPYGYTF. In DNA, the CDR3 is TGTGCCAGCAGTGTTGGCCCTCCCTATGGCTACACCTTC.

This clone is a singleton in its sample. The CDR3 reads CATQSWVNSPLHF. CDR3 DNA sequence: TGTGCCACACAGTCGTGGGTTAATTCACCCCTCCACTTT. The chain couples TRBV6-5 to TRBJ1-6, with D hard to call. Germline V CDR1 and CDR2: MNHEY, SVGAGI. The V and J ends lost 10 bases and 6 bases respectively, with 13 bases between them. The CDR3 totals 13 residues.

This clone was detected only a few times. This chain uses TRBV5-6 with TRBJ2-6; 7 nucleotides align to TRBD2. With 1 base clipped from V and 2 bases from J, the junction kept 3 bases outside the gene matches. The CDR3 length is 16 residues. Germline CDR1 is SGHDT and CDR2 is YYEEEE. CDR3 residues: CASSLYGTTGANVLTF. In DNA, the CDR3 is TGTGCCAGCAGCTTGTACGGGACTACTGGGGCCAACGTCCTGACTTTC.

This chain connects TRBV5-1 to TRBJ2-1; 8 positions agree with TRBD2. Trimming at V came to 4 bases and at J to 9 bases, leaving 12 bases not matched to a gene. CDR3 length equals 15 residues. The germline V gene encodes CDR1 SGHRS and CDR2 YFSETQ. This CDR3 is CASSPPLAGLSEQFF. Written as DNA, the CDR3 is TGCGCCAGCAGCCCCCCCTTAGCGGGACTTAGTGAGCAGTTCTTC.

This sequence joins TRBV7-2 and TRBJ2-7; 8 positions agree with TRBD2. Germline lookup yields CDR1 SGHTA and CDR2 FQGNSA. This CDR3 region has 16 residues. V trimming: 5 bases; J trimming: 7 bases; junction bases outside the gene matches: 16. As DNA, the CDR3 is TGTGCCAGCAGCCCGGGGGTGGTAGCGGGGCCGGGGGAGCAGTACTTC. Protein sequence: CASSPGVVAGPGEQYF.

V gene TRBV13 combines with J gene TRBJ2-7; the D is unclear. CDR1 is PRHDT and CDR2 is FYEKMQ in the germline V gene (reference sequence). V was clipped by 2 bases and J by 3 bases, with 5 bases between them. The CDR3 sequence is 12 residues long. The CDR3 bases are TGTGCCAGCAGCTTAACCAGCTACGAGCAGTACTTC. Residues: CASSLTSYEQYF.

A few counts support this clone. CDR3 in DNA: TGCGCCAGCAGCCAAGTGGCTCCGAACACTGAAGCTTTCTTT. This sequence encodes CASSQVAPNTEAFF. The rearrangement joins TRBV4-3 to TRBJ1-1; D gene unclear. The CDR3 loop spans 14 amino acids. V lost 1 base and J lost 1, with 7 bases in between. Germline V CDR1 and CDR2: LGHNA, YSLEER.

The chain recombines TRBV5-8 with TRBJ1-3; D perhaps matches TRBD1 (5 bases). The CDR3 length is 15 residues. The ends were cut back, 4 bases at V and 0 bases at J, with 11 bases in the middle. The germline V gene has CDR1 SGHTS and CDR2 YDEGEE. This CDR3 reads CASSPRGSSGNTIYF. The CDR3 region has the DNA TGTGCCAGCAGCCCCCGGGGGAGCTCTGGAAACACCATATATTTT.

This sequence joins TRBV28 and TRBJ2-7; 8 bases map to TRBD1. From germline, CDR1 is MDHEN and CDR2 SYDVKM. The CDR3 extends over 14 amino acids. V trimming: 4 bases; J trimming: 4 bases; junction bases outside the gene matches: 6. CDR3 protein: CASSSRTGLYEQYF. DNA of the CDR3: TGTGCCAGCAGTTCCCGGACAGGGTTGTACGAGCAGTACTTC.

The V gene is TRBV10-1, the J gene TRBJ1-3; TRBD1 aligns across 8 bases. Germline-derived CDR1 and CDR2 are WNHNN and SYGVQD (reference sequence). Unmatched junction bases numbered 4, after V lost 6 bases and J lost 0 bases. The CDR3 sequence is 15 residues long. CDR3 coding DNA: TGCGCCAGCAGCCGGGACAGGAGCTCTGGAAACACCATATATTTT. Translating it yields CASSRDRSSGNTIYF.